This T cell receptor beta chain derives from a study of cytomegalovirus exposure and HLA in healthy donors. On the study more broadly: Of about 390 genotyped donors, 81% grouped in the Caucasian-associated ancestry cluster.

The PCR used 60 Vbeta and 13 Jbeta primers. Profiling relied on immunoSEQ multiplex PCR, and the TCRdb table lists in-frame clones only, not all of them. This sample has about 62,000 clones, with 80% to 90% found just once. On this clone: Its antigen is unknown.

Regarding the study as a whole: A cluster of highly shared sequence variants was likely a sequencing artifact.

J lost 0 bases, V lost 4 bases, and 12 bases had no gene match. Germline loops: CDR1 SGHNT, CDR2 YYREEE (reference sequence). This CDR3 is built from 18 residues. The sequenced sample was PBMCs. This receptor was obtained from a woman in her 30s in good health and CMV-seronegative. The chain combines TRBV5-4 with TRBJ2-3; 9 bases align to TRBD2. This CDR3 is CASSPQARGGSSTDTQYF. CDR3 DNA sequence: TGTGCCAGCAGCCCCCAAGCGCGGGGGGGGTCTAGCACAGATACGCAGTATTTT.